This is a list of T cell receptor beta chains from one sample in a study of radiation and T cells in renal cell carcinoma. TCRdb keeps only in-frame clones here, not all; method: immunoSEQ multiplex PCR. The data show some 120,000 clones, 88% seen once. The sample consisted of blood, taken from a patient whose treatment included radiotherapy and nephrectomy. These receptor sequences come from a woman between 65 and 79 years old with renal cell carcinoma. Both conserved end residues are part of each CDR3.

V	J	CDR3
TRBV28	TRBJ2-3	CASSFRAGTDTQYF
TRBV7-2	TRBJ1-2	CASRTERAQPPNTF
TRBV30	TRBJ2-5	CAWSAGGLETQYF
TRBV5-6	TRBJ1-6	CASSFGTGDSPLHF
TRBV7-2	TRBJ2-1	CASSLGGRESNEQFF
TRBV7-9	TRBJ1-3	CASSLEFRSSGNTIYF
TRBV15	TRBJ1-5	CATSRDLSSEPQHF
TRBV13	TRBJ2-7	CASSDAGTSWEQYF
TRBV7-2	TRBJ1-3	CASREERSGNTIYF
TRBV18	TRBJ1-2	CASSLQTGYGYTF
TRBV27	TRBJ2-7	CASSNLAGALHEQYF
TRBV2	TRBJ2-7	CASSESRDRGRYEQYF
TRBV14	TRBJ1-3	CASSHLTISFSGNTIYF
TRBV5-1	TRBJ2-3	CASSPGLAGGQDTQYF
TRBV30	TRBJ2-3	CAWSRDRVLGDTQYF
TRBV27	TRBJ1-6	CASRKVSGQNNSPLHF
TRBV9	TRBJ2-3	CASSVLTGEDTQYF
TRBV5-1	TRBJ2-1	CASSLGRRGVNEQFF